A selection of T cell receptor beta chains follows, all from one sample in a study of T cell responses to AZD1222 COVID-19 vaccine. The assay was immunoSEQ multiplex PCR, and TCRdb's table has in-frame clones only and misses some. In the table there are about 110,000 clones, approximately 89% of which are singletons. This material consisted of peripheral blood, taken on day 0 of MenACWY control vaccination. The receptors were gathered from an adult in good health. Both conserved end residues are part of each CDR3. The order of the fields is J gene, V gene, clone size, D gene, CDR3 DNA, CDR3 protein. A D gene is named only where the DNA matches it firmly. Where a row states a size, it is once, few, many or the class of an expanded clone; other rows omit it.

J: TRBJ1-2; V: TRBV7-2; size: once; D: TRBD1; DNA: TGTGCCAGCAGCCCAGGGGACAGGGCCCCCTATGGCTACACCTTC; CDR3: CASSPGDRAPYGYTF
J: TRBJ2-5; V: TRBV19; size: -; D: -; DNA: TGTGCCAGTAGCAGAACAGGGATGACGTCCCGGGGGACCCAGTACTTC; CDR3: CASSRTGMTSRGTQYF
J: TRBJ2-6; V: TRBV4-2; size: -; D: -; DNA: TGTGCCAGCAGCCAAGGGACAGCCCGGGCCAACGTCCTGACTTTC; CDR3: CASSQGTARANVLTF
J: TRBJ1-3; V: TRBV5-6; size: -; D: -; DNA: TGTGCCAGCAGCTCGTTGGGGTCTGGAAACACCATATATTTT; CDR3: CASSSLGSGNTIYF
J: TRBJ1-3; V: TRBV6-5; size: once; D: -; DNA: TGTGCCAGCAGTTACAGGGAAAGGGCTGGAAACACCATATATTTT; CDR3: CASSYRERAGNTIYF
J: TRBJ1-2; V: TRBV11-2; size: -; D: -; DNA: TGTGCCAGCAGCTTTGACTTAAACTATGGCTACACCTTC; CDR3: CASSFDLNYGYTF
J: TRBJ2-1; V: TRBV11-2; size: few; D: TRBD2; DNA: TGTGCCAGCAGCTTAAGGCTGTTAGCGGGGGGGACCTACAATGAGCAGTTCTTC; CDR3: CASSLRLLAGGTYNEQFF
J: TRBJ2-3; V: TRBV11-3; size: -; D: -; DNA: TGTGCCAGCAGCTTACGTGGGGCCCCGAATACGCAGTATTTT; CDR3: CASSLRGAPNTQYF
J: TRBJ1-2; V: TRBV9; size: -; D: -; DNA: TGTGCCAGCAGCGTAGAGGCAGCCCAAGTCTACACCTTC; CDR3: CASSVEAAQVYTF
J: TRBJ1-4; V: TRBV27; size: -; D: TRBD1; DNA: TGTGCCAGCAGTATGAACAGGGGTGAAAAACTGTTTTTT; CDR3: CASSMNRGEKLFF
J: TRBJ1-6; V: TRBV28; size: -; D: -; DNA: TGTGCCAGCAAGGGGACCGCTGACCGGTCACCCCTCCACTTT; CDR3: CASKGTADRSPLHF
J: TRBJ2-5; V: TRBV19; size: -; D: -; DNA: TGTGCCAGTACCGATCAGGGGATAGAGACCCAGTACTTC; CDR3: CASTDQGIETQYF
J: TRBJ2-1; V: TRBV5-4; size: -; D: -; DNA: TGTGCCAGCAGCCTGGAGTTCAATGAGCAGTTCTTC; CDR3: CASSLEFNEQFF
J: TRBJ2-7; V: TRBV25-1; size: few; D: TRBD2; DNA: TGTGCCAGCAGTGAATCTAGCGGCTACGAGCAGTACTTC; CDR3: CASSESSGYEQYF
J: TRBJ2-2; V: TRBV7-9; size: -; D: -; DNA: TGTGCCAGCAGCTCTGTCGCGATGAACACCGGGGAGCTGTTTTTT; CDR3: CASSSVAMNTGELFF
J: TRBJ2-7; V: TRBV27; size: -; D: -; DNA: TGTGCCAGCAGTTTATATTCGTTGGGGGGGACAGCCTACGAGCAGTACTTC; CDR3: CASSLYSLGGTAYEQYF
J: TRBJ2-3; V: TRBV5-4; size: -; D: TRBD1; DNA: TGTGCCAGCAGCTTCACCGGGACAGGGGCCACGCAGTATTTT; CDR3: CASSFTGTGATQYF
J: TRBJ2-1; V: TRBV12-3/TRBV12-4; size: -; D: -; DNA: TGTGCCAGCAGTTTAGGCCCCCGTGAGCAGTTCTTC; CDR3: CASSLGPREQFF
J: TRBJ1-5; V: TRBV2; size: -; D: -; DNA: TGTGCCAGCAGTGAACAAGGGTTAGGACAGCCCCAGCATTTT; CDR3: CASSEQGLGQPQHF
J: TRBJ1-1; V: TRBV7-9; size: -; D: -; DNA: TGTGCCAGCAGCTTAAGACAGGCAGTGAACACTGAAGCTTTCTTT; CDR3: CASSLRQAVNTEAFF
J: TRBJ2-7; V: TRBV2; size: -; D: TRBD1; DNA: TGTGCCAGCAGTGAAGGACAGGGGCTAAGCGAGCAGTACTTC; CDR3: CASSEGQGLSEQYF
J: TRBJ1-1; V: TRBV28; size: -; D: -; DNA: TGTGCCACCAACCGGGCAGCCCGAGGGACTGAAGCTTTCTTT; CDR3: CATNRAARGTEAFF
J: TRBJ2-2; V: TRBV28; size: -; D: -; DNA: TGTGCCAGCTGGGCGAACACCGGGGAGCTGTTTTTT; CDR3: CASWANTGELFF
J: TRBJ1-1; V: TRBV19; size: -; D: -; DNA: TGTGCCAGTAGTATAGCAGAGACAGGGAACACTGAAGCTTTCTTT; CDR3: CASSIAETGNTEAFF
J: TRBJ2-3; V: TRBV6-6; size: -; D: TRBD1; DNA: TGTGCCAGCACGGGACAGGAGACAGATACGCAGTATTTT; CDR3: CASTGQETDTQYF
J: TRBJ1-3; V: TRBV7-3; size: -; D: -; DNA: TGTGCCAGCAGCTTAATGGGGACTTCGGACACCATATATTTT; CDR3: CASSLMGTSDTIYF
J: TRBJ1-2; V: TRBV5-6; size: -; D: -; DNA: TGTGCCAGCAGCTTGGTTTCTTGGGGGCGGAGGTTCTATGGCTACACCTTC; CDR3: CASSLVSWGRRFYGYTF
J: TRBJ2-1; V: TRBV24-1; size: once; D: -; DNA: TGTGCCACCAGTGATCCCTCCCCCGACAGCACGAGCTCCTACAATGAGCAGTTCTTC; CDR3: CATSDPSPDSTSSYNEQFF
J: TRBJ1-4; V: TRBV7-9; size: -; D: TRBD1; DNA: TGTGCCAGCAGCTTAGATAGGGGGCGAGAAAAACTGTTTTTT; CDR3: CASSLDRGREKLFF
J: TRBJ1-2; V: TRBV27; size: many; D: TRBD1; DNA: TGTGCCAGCAGTTTAAATCTTGGGACAGCGGCCTCCTACTATGGCTACACCTTC; CDR3: CASSLNLGTAASYYGYTF
J: TRBJ1-5; V: TRBV6-1; size: -; D: TRBD1; DNA: TGTGCCAGCAGTGCGGACAGGGGTAATAGCAATCAGCCCCAGCATTTT; CDR3: CASSADRGNSNQPQHF
J: TRBJ2-1; V: TRBV10-2; size: -; D: -; DNA: TGCGCCAGCAGTGAGCGCAATGAGCAGTTCTTC; CDR3: CASSERNEQFF
J: TRBJ1-3; V: TRBV5-4; size: few; D: -; DNA: TGTGCCAGCAGCGGGGGCCATGGAAACACCATATATTTT; CDR3: CASSGGHGNTIYF
J: TRBJ1-2; V: TRBV27; size: -; D: TRBD1; DNA: TGTGCCAGCAGAAAAGCCGGGACAGGGTATGGCTACACCTTC; CDR3: CASRKAGTGYGYTF
J: TRBJ2-7; V: TRBV19; size: -; D: TRBD1; DNA: TGTGCCAGTAGTGTCCCGGGACAGGGTTACGAGCAGTACTTC; CDR3: CASSVPGQGYEQYF